The 5 T cell receptor beta chains below come from one sample, sequenced in a study of T cells in Graves' hyperthyroidism and ophthalmopathy. RNA transcripts served as the template for amplifying TCR beta CDR3 regions. HTBI primers were the set used in a first-round RT-PCR of the TCR CDR3. MiXCR, run by TCRdb on the multiplex PCR reads, gives a single entry per CDR3 protein. The sample gives about 480,000 distinct CDR3 sequences, approximately 15% of which show up once; around 17% is in the top ten. Material for sequencing was blood. The receptor source for this set is a woman under 30 with Graves' hyperthyroidism.

This clonotype has a handful of counts. The chain is built from TRBV7-2 and TRBJ2-3; D is uncertain. Germline V gene sequence: CDR1 SGHTA, CDR2 FQGNSA. Trimming removed 3 bases from V and 2 bases from J, with 6 bases in between. The CDR3 runs to 13 residues. The CDR3 loop reads CASSFRDTDTQYF. The CDR3 DNA follows: TGTGCCAGCAGCTTTCGAGACACAGATACGCAGTATTTT. The variable domain in full, with the rest retrieved from reference TRBV7-2 and TRBJ2-3, is GAGVSQSPSNKVTEKGKDVELRCDPISGHTALYWYRQSLGQGLEFLIYFQGNSAPDKSGLPSDRFSAERTGGSVSTLTIQRTQQEDSAVYLCASSFRDTDTQYFGPGTRLTVL.

Many counts were recorded for this clonotype. This chain links TRBV11-3 with TRBJ1-4; D is unclear. CDR1 is SGHNT and CDR2 is YENEEA in the germline V gene. This CDR3 has 16 amino acids. V dropped 1 base and J dropped 3 bases, with 12 bases sitting between them. DNA for the CDR3: TGTGCCAGCAGCTTAGCCTCGGGGATAGCTAATGAAAAACTGTTTTTT. Translated, it gives CASSLASGIANEKLFF.

This clonotype has at least ten counts. V gene TRBV4-2 combines with J gene TRBJ1-1, with a tentative D call TRBD1 (5 bases). V lost 0 bases to trimming and J lost 1 base, with 12 bases between them. The CDR3 has 16 residues. Germline CDR1 reads LGHNA; CDR2 reads YNFKEQ. DNA of the CDR3: TGTGCCAGCAGCCAAGATGTCGGGGGTTGGAACACTGAAGCTTTCTTT. This gives the protein CASSQDVGGWNTEAFF.

A few counts support this clonotype. V gene TRBV19 combines with J gene TRBJ1-4, with D unresolved. There are 13 residues in the CDR3. CDR1 is LNHDA, CDR2 SQIVND, per germline (reference sequence). With 3 bases removed from V and 6 bases from J, the gap between germline ends came to 8 bases. The CDR3 nucleotides are TGTGCCAGTAGTATGGGGAGCGATGAAAAACTGTTTTTT. Translated, it gives CASSMGSDEKLFF. Variable domain in full (rest from reference TRBV19 and TRBJ1-4): DGGITQSPKYLFRKEGQNVTLSCEQNLNHDAMYWYRQDPGQGLRLIYYSQIVNDFQKGDIAEGYSVSREKKESFPLTVTSAQKNPTAFYLCASSMGSDEKLFFGSGTQLSVL.

This clonotype was seen more than once but under ten times. The chain has TRBV30 and TRBJ2-3; D call uncertain. Per the germline V gene, CDR1 is GTSNPN and CDR2 is SVGIG (reference sequence). The CDR3 sequence is 16 residues long. Trimming stripped 0 bases from V and 4 bases from J, with 17 bases between. The CDR3 region is CAWSVRVSSFADTQYF. The CDR3 DNA reads TGTGCCTGGAGTGTACGGGTTTCCTCCTTCGCAGATACGCAGTATTTT.